The clone carrying this T cell receptor beta chain was picked up one time. What it recognizes is unknown. CDR1 and CDR2 (germline): SGHRS, YFSETQ. The CDR3 is 14 amino acids. Trimming stripped 4 bases from V and 1 base from J, with 11 bases between. The repertoire was sequenced with immunoSEQ multiplex PCR; TCRdb's copy has only in-frame clones and lacks some. The sample lists around 120,000 clones, approximately 90% occurring once. This entry comes from a study of T cell responses to AZD1222 COVID-19 vaccine. Broader study findings: Females made up more of the donors, who were largely white British, and clonal diversity may have come out too low. CD4 TCRs covered the whole spike, strongest at regions 160-218 and 743-854.

The sequence was obtained from an adult who received the AZD1222 COVID-19 vaccine. This chain uses TRBV5-1 with TRBJ1-1; D gene uncertain. The source was peripheral blood, collected 28 days after the second AZD1222 dose. The CDR3 DNA reads TGCGCCAGCAGCCCTGCGGGAGGGAACACTGAAGCTTTCTTT. It encodes CASSPAGGNTEAFF.